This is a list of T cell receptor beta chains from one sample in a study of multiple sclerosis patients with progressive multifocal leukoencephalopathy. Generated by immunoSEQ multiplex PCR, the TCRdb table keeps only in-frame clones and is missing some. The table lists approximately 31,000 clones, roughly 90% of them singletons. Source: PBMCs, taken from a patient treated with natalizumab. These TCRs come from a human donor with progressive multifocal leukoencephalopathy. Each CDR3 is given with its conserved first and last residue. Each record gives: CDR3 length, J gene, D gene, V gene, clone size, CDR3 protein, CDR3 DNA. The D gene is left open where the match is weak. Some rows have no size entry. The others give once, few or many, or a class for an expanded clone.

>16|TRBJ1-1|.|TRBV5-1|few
CASSLNLRGVITEAFF
TGCGCCAGCAGCTTGAATCTTCGGGGTGTAATCACTGAAGCTTTCTTT
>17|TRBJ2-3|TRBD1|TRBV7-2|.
CAILWDRGRGFEDTQYF
TGTGCCATCCTATGGGACAGGGGGCGCGGGTTTGAGGATACGCAGTATTTT
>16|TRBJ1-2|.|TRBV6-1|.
CASSENVASGFYGYTF
TGTGCCAGCAGTGAAAACGTGGCGAGTGGATTTTATGGCTACACCTTC
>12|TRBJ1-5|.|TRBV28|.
CASSLIEQPQHF
TGTGCCAGCAGTTTAATCGAGCAGCCCCAGCATTTT
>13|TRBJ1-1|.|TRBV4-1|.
CASSRDKGTEAFF
TGCGCCAGCAGCCGTGACAAGGGGACTGAAGCTTTCTTT
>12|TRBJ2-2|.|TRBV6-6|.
CASSPGPIELFF
TGTGCCAGCAGTCCCGGCCCCATCGAACTGTTTTTT
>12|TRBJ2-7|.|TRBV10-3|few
CAISESSVEQYF
TGTGCCATCAGTGAGTCTAGCGTCGAGCAGTACTTC
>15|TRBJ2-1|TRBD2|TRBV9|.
CASSVRAGPVDEQFF
TGTGCCAGCAGCGTCAGAGCGGGACCCGTGGATGAGCAGTTCTTC
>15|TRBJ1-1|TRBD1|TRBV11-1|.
CASSPQQGKNTEAFF
TGTGCCAGCAGCCCTCAACAGGGGAAGAACACTGAAGCTTTCTTT
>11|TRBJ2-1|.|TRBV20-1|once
CSAKGGAEQFF
TGCAGTGCTAAAGGGGGGGCTGAGCAGTTCTTC
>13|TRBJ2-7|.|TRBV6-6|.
CASSYVAEAEQYF
TGTGCCAGCAGTTATGTCGCAGAGGCCGAGCAGTACTTC
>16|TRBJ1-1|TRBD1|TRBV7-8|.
CASSFTLGGPSFEAFF
TGTGCCAGCAGCTTCACGTTAGGGGGCCCTTCTTTTGAAGCTTTCTTT
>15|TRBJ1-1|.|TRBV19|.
CASSMSGGEVTEAFF
TGTGCCAGTAGTATGTCGGGGGGCGAGGTCACTGAAGCTTTCTTT
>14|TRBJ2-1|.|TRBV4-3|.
CASSQLESSNEQFF
TGCGCCAGCAGCCAATTGGAGAGCTCCAATGAGCAGTTCTTC
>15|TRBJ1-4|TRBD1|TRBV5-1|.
CASSPGQGLYEKLFF
TGCGCCAGCAGCCCGGGACAGGGCTTGTATGAAAAACTGTTTTTT
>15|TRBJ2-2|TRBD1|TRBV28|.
CASSLWAGGTGELFF
TGTGCCAGCAGTTTATGGGCAGGGGGCACCGGGGAGCTGTTTTTT
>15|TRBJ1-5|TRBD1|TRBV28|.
CASSPGGNGNQPQHF
TGTGCCAGCAGTCCAGGGGGTAACGGCAATCAGCCCCAGCATTTT
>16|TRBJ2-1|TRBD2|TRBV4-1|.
CASSHPQSGSSDEQFF
TGCGCCAGCAGCCACCCCCAAAGCGGGAGTAGCGATGAGCAGTTCTTC
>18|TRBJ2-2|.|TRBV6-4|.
CASSASPQAGTNTGELFF
TGTGCCAGCAGTGCTTCCCCTCAAGCGGGGACAAACACCGGGGAGCTGTTTTTT
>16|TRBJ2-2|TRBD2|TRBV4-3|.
CASSQGLAGVNGELFF
TGCGCCAGCAGCCAAGGGCTAGCGGGAGTAAACGGGGAGCTGTTTTTT
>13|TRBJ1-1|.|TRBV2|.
CASSDSGSTEAFF
TGTGCCAGCAGTGATAGTGGGAGCACTGAAGCTTTCTTT
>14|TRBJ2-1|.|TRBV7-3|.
CASSVLPYGNEQFF
TGTGCCAGCAGCGTACTACCCTACGGCAATGAGCAGTTCTTC
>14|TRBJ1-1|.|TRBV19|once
CASSFRAGNTEAFF
TGTGCCAGTAGTTTCCGGGCGGGGAACACTGAAGCTTTCTTT
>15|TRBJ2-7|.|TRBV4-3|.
CASSQDAAGSYEQYF
TGCGCCAGCAGCCAAGATGCTGCGGGAAGTTACGAGCAGTACTTC
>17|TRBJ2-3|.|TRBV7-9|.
CASSFTQEVGGTDTQYF
TGTGCCAGCAGCTTTACGCAGGAGGTCGGGGGCACAGATACGCAGTATTTT
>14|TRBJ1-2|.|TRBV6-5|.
CASSYDWETRRYTF
TGTGCCAGCAGTTACGACTGGGAAACTCGGCGCTACACCTTC
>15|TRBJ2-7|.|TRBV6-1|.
CASSERVGLAYEQYF
TGTGCCAGCAGTGAGAGGGTCGGGTTGGCCTACGAGCAGTACTTC
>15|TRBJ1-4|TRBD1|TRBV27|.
CASSSQGATNEKLFF
TGTGCCAGCAGTTCCCAGGGGGCCACTAATGAAAAACTGTTTTTT
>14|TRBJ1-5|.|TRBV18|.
CASSGTGNNQPQHF
TGTGCCAGCTCAGGTACCGGGAACAATCAGCCCCAGCATTTT
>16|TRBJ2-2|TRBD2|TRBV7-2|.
CASSSGLAANTGELFF
TGTGCCAGCAGCTCGGGACTAGCGGCCAACACCGGGGAGCTGTTTTTT
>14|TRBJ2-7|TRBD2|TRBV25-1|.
CASRSSGRAWEQYF
TGTGCCAGCAGGTCCAGCGGGAGGGCCTGGGAGCAGTACTTC